Listed below are T cell receptor beta chains from one sample, sequenced in a study of T cells in Graves' hyperthyroidism and ophthalmopathy. TCRdb called the multiplex PCR reads again in MiXCR, with one record for every CDR3 protein. This table has 300,000 or so distinct CDR3 sequences, around 17% appearing once. Input material: blood. The source is a man aged 25 to 45 with Graves' hyperthyroidism. Both conserved end residues are part of each CDR3. The D gene is left open where the match is weak. Where a row states a size, it is once, few, many or the class of an expanded clone; other rows omit it.

D gene | clone size | J gene | V gene | CDR3 DNA | CDR3 protein
NA | NA | TRBJ2-3 | TRBV20-1 | TGCAGTGCTAGAGATTCGGGGCAGACAGATACGCAGTATTTT | CSARDSGQTDTQYF
TRBD2 | NA | TRBJ2-1 | TRBV30 | TGTGCCGGTCAACGGAGGACTAGCGGGAGAACAGGCAATGAGCAGTTCTTC | CAGQRRTSGRTGNEQFF
NA | many | TRBJ1-6 | TRBV15 | TGTGCCACCAGCAGAGATGAAGGGCTATACCGTTCACCCCTCCACTTT | CATSRDEGLYRSPLHF
NA | many | TRBJ1-1 | TRBV28 | TGTGCCAGCACCGTGGGACACCAGGTACGGGGGGCTTTCTTT | CASTVGHQVRGAFF
TRBD2 | NA | TRBJ2-7 | TRBV5-1 | TGCGCCAGCAGCGGAACGGGAGGGCCCATATACGAGCAGTACTTC | CASSGTGGPIYEQYF
NA | NA | TRBJ1-2 | TRBV19 | TGTGCCAGTAGTACCCGGGAGTTGTCCAACTATGGCTACACCTTC | CASSTRELSNYGYTF
TRBD1 | many | TRBJ2-7 | TRBV6-1 | TGTGCCAGCAGGCATCGGGTGGGGACAGCCCGCTACGAGCAGTACTTC | CASRHRVGTARYEQYF
NA | many | TRBJ2-2 | TRBV19 | TGTGCCAGTAGTACCACCATGGGGCCTACCGGGGAGCTGTTTTTT | CASSTTMGPTGELFF
NA | few | TRBJ2-5 | TRBV5-1 | TGCGCCAGCAGCTTGGACGGGGGGCGAGAGACCCAGTACTTC | CASSLDGGRETQYF
NA | NA | TRBJ1-1 | TRBV19 | TGTGCCAGTGGGGGTTACGAGAACACTGAAGCTTTCTTT | CASGGYENTEAFF
NA | NA | TRBJ1-3 | TRBV5-1 | TGCGCCAGCAGCTTGGGGTCGACGAGTGGAAACACCATATATTTT | CASSLGSTSGNTIYF
NA | NA | TRBJ2-5 | TRBV11-2 | TGTGCCAGCAGCTTAGATCATGGGGGAGGTGAGACCCAGTACTTC | CASSLDHGGGETQYF
NA | many | TRBJ1-2 | TRBV9 | TGTGCCAGCAGCAGGGCGGGGGATGGCTACACCTTC | CASSRAGDGYTF
NA | many | TRBJ1-2 | TRBV30 | TGTGCCTGGAGTCCTACCAATATCTATGGCTACACCTTC | CAWSPTNIYGYTF
NA | few | TRBJ1-1 | TRBV6-1 | TGTGCCACGGGGGGAGGCGTCTTTGCTGAAGCTTTCTTT | CATGGGVFAEAFF
NA | few | TRBJ2-7 | TRBV6-1 | TGTGCCAGCAGTGAAGATGAGTTGGAGACAGGGCAGTACTTC | CASSEDELETGQYF
NA | few | TRBJ2-7 | TRBV20-1 | TGCAGTGCCACGGAGGGGACGGACTCCTACGAGCAGTACTTC | CSATEGTDSYEQYF
NA | NA | TRBJ1-1 | TRBV7-3 | TGTGCCAGCAGCTTATTGATCGACACTGAAGCTTTCTTT | CASSLLIDTEAFF
NA | many | TRBJ2-3 | TRBV3-1 | TGTGCCAGCAGCCAGGGTTATACGCAGTATTTT | CASSQGYTQYF
TRBD1 | NA | TRBJ1-1 | TRBV11-3 | TGTGCCAGCAGTCTCCATACAGGGGCCACTGAAGCTTTCTTT | CASSLHTGATEAFF
NA | NA | TRBJ1-4 | TRBV20-1 | TGCAGTGCTCGCGTGGGGTGGACTGAAAAACTGTTTTTT | CSARVGWTEKLFF
NA | many | TRBJ2-5 | TRBV29-1 | TGCAGCGTATCGATCCAAGAGACCCAGTACTTC | CSVSIQETQYF
NA | NA | TRBJ2-7 | TRBV2 | TGTGCCAGCACCGGCCTCGTAAGGGACGGGCAGTACTTC | CASTGLVRDGQYF
NA | few | TRBJ1-3 | TRBV18 | TGTGCCAGCTCACCAATGGCTAGGGACTCCTCTGGAAACACCATATATTTT | CASSPMARDSSGNTIYF
TRBD2 | few | TRBJ2-3 | TRBV20-1 | TGCAGTGCAGAAGCTAGCGGGATTAATACGCAGTATTTT | CSAEASGINTQYF
TRBD2 | NA | TRBJ2-7 | TRBV29-1 | TGCAGCGTTGAGGGGGGGAGGTACGGGGGCTACGAGCAGTACTTC | CSVEGGRYGGYEQYF
NA | many | TRBJ2-1 | TRBV12-5 | TGTGCTAGTGGCCATCAGGGCGACGGCTACAATGAGCAGTTCTTC | CASGHQGDGYNEQFF
NA | NA | TRBJ2-7 | TRBV20-1 | TGCAGTGCTAAGGACTCGGGACAACTCTACGAGCAGTACTTC | CSAKDSGQLYEQYF
TRBD1 | NA | TRBJ1-6 | TRBV4-1 | TGCGCCAGCAGCCACCCTAAGGGGGGCGGGACAGGGCCTTCACCCCTCCACTTT | CASSHPKGGGTGPSPLHF
NA | NA | TRBJ1-1 | TRBV19 | TGTGCCAGTAAAACGAACACTGAAGCTTTCTTT | CASKTNTEAFF
NA | NA | TRBJ2-3 | TRBV6-5 | TGTGCCAGCAGTTCCGAGCACAGCACAGATACGCAGTATTTT | CASSSEHSTDTQYF
TRBD1 | NA | TRBJ1-2 | TRBV5-4 | TGTGCCAGCAGCTCAGACGGACAGGGGTACGACTACACCTTC | CASSSDGQGYDYTF
NA | many | TRBJ1-1 | TRBV10-2 | TGCGCGGCGAGGGAGGGGCCCTCCAACACTGAAGCTTTCTTT | CAAREGPSNTEAFF
TRBD1 | NA | TRBJ1-1 | TRBV5-1 | TGCGCCAGCCAATGGACAGGGGGCAACACTGAAGCTTTCTTT | CASQWTGGNTEAFF
NA | many | TRBJ1-1 | TRBV30 | TGTGCCTGGACCACAGGACTGAACACTGAAGCTTTCTTT | CAWTTGLNTEAFF
NA | many | TRBJ2-1 | TRBV11-2 | TGTGCCAGCAGTCCAGATGGTGAGCAGTTCTTC | CASSPDGEQFF
NA | few | TRBJ1-1 | TRBV20-1 | TGCAGCGTCCGCGATGGGCGGGGGGTGGGTGAAGCTTTCTTT | CSVRDGRGVGEAFF
TRBD2 | many | TRBJ2-2 | TRBV28 | TGTGCCAGCAGGGCCCGGCTAGCGGGAGAGGGAGGGGAGCTGTTTTTT | CASRARLAGEGGELFF
NA | many | TRBJ1-2 | TRBV2 | TGTGCCAGCGGTATCGCCAGGGATACGGTTGGCACCTTC | CASGIARDTVGTF
NA | many | TRBJ1-1 | TRBV3-1 | TGTGCCAGCAGCCAGTGGGGTTTGGACACTGAAGCTTTCTTT | CASSQWGLDTEAFF
NA | many | TRBJ2-7 | TRBV7-6 | TGTGCCAGCAGCAGCGGACGGCTCTACGAGCAGTACTTC | CASSSGRLYEQYF
TRBD1 | many | TRBJ1-1 | TRBV30 | TGTGCCTGGAGTGTAGGACAGGGAGCAACTGAAGCTTTCTTT | CAWSVGQGATEAFF
TRBD2 | few | TRBJ2-1 | TRBV6-5 | TGTGCCAGCAGTTTGCGCGGGAGTACTAATGAGCAGTTCTTC | CASSLRGSTNEQFF
NA | many | TRBJ2-7 | TRBV29-1 | TGCAGCGCCCTTGAGAGTAGGTCCTACGAGCAGTACTTC | CSALESRSYEQYF
NA | NA | TRBJ2-7 | TRBV7-9 | TGTGCCAGCAGCCTCCGCTCCGGGACTTATTCCTACGAGCAGTACTTC | CASSLRSGTYSYEQYF
NA | many | TRBJ2-5 | TRBV2 | TGTGCCAGCAGTGAAGGTGCGGGACGCCAAGAGACCCAGTACTTC | CASSEGAGRQETQYF
NA | few | TRBJ2-7 | TRBV6-1 | TGTGCCACCAGTGCTGGACCGCACTACGAGCAGTACTTC | CATSAGPHYEQYF
NA | many | TRBJ2-7 | TRBV20-1 | TGCAGTGCTAGAGACGGAACTGGCTTTCCCGAGCAGTACTTC | CSARDGTGFPEQYF